The clone carrying this T cell receptor beta chain has ten or more counts. The antigen is undetermined. The source material, RNA transcripts, was used to amplify TCR beta CDR3 regions. The HTBI set primed first-round TCR CDR3 RT-PCR. Using its own MiXCR run on the multiplex PCR reads, TCRdb lists one record per CDR3 protein. The sample holds fewer than 550,000 distinct CDR3 sequences; approximately 15% are singletons and the top ten take just under 8%. This CDR3 region has 15 residues. V shed 4 bases, J shed 4 bases, and the junction held 6 bases outside the gene matches. Germline loops: CDR1 ENHRY, CDR2 SYGVKD. The data belong to a study of T cells in Graves' hyperthyroidism and ophthalmopathy. General observations from the study: Peripheral blood also featured most of the thyroid clonotypes expanded above 0.001.

The rearrangement links TRBV10-3 to TRBJ2-5; TRBD2 matches at 10 bases. The source of this sequence is a young woman with Graves' hyperthyroidism. Sequencing was performed on blood. The CDR3 region is CAISAASGSLETQYF. CDR3 bases: TGTGCCATCAGTGCGGCTAGCGGGAGTTTAGAGACCCAGTACTTC.